This entry lists 25 T cell receptor beta chains sequenced from one sample in a study of CD8 T cells in Susac syndrome. Reverse transcription of about 0.45 to 1 ug RNA was performed with random hexamers. Each CDR3 protein gets one entry after TCRdb re-called the immunoSEQ multiplex PCR reads with MiXCR. Found here are about 210,000 distinct CDR3 sequences, about 94% of them singletons; the top ten hold about 0.14%. Sequencing was done on a sample of CD4+ T cells from PBMCs. The source of these receptors is a human donor with Susac syndrome.

The chain is built from TRBV12-3 or TRBV12-4 and TRBJ1-6; D gene uncertain. The CDR3 has 14 residues. The V end was cut by 6 bases, the J end by 7 bases, with 13 bases between. The DNA for the CDR3 is TGTGCCAGCAGACATTACAGTCCGAATTCACCCCTCCACTTT. Translated: CASRHYSPNSPLHF.

The chain carries TRBV19 and TRBJ1-5; TRBD1 is a possible D gene (6 bases). V lost 5 bases to trimming and J lost 4 bases, with 9 bases between them. The CDR3 loop spans 13 amino acids. Germline V lookup: CDR1 LNHDA, CDR2 SQIVND (reference sequence). CDR3 region: CASSGTPNQPQHF. DNA for the CDR3: TGTGCCAGTAGTGGGACACCAAATCAGCCCCAGCATTTT.

V usage is TRBV7-9 and J usage is TRBJ1-6; the D gene is possibly TRBD1 (6 bases). The V end was cut by 1 base, the J end by 0 bases, with 10 bases between. The CDR3 covers 17 residues. Germline V lookup: CDR1 SEHNR, CDR2 FQNEAQ (reference sequence). CDR3 DNA sequence: TGTGCCAGCAGCTTAGGGGGGCGAAGCTCCTATAATTCACCCCTCCACTTT. Translating gives CASSLGGRSSYNSPLHF.

V and J are TRBV7-8 and TRBJ1-6; 9 bases are shared with TRBD1. The germline gives CDR1 SGHVS, CDR2 FQNEAQ. This CDR3 has 14 residues. The V gene end was trimmed by 4 bases and the J gene end by 14 bases; junction bases not matched to a gene: 9. The CDR3 spells CASSSTGQGSSLHF. The CDR3, as DNA: TGTGCCAGCAGCTCAACGGGACAGGGCTCGTCCCTCCACTTT.

There are a few counts of this clonotype. This chain joins TRBV11-3 and TRBJ1-5, with unresolved D. Germline CDR1 is SGHNT and CDR2 is YENEEA. The CDR3 consists of 13 residues. Trimming left V 6 bases short and J 4 bases short, with 10 bases between. CDR3 sequence reads: CASSSDTNQPQHF. CDR3 nucleotides: TGTGCCAGCAGTTCGGATACGAATCAGCCCCAGCATTTT.

This clonotype came up once. The genes are TRBV20-1 and TRBJ2-3; possible D gene TRBD2, 5 bases. V was trimmed by 6 bases and J by 5 bases, leaving 12 bases between them. The CDR3 runs 12 residues. Per the germline V gene, CDR1 is DFQATT and CDR2 is SNEGSKA (reference sequence). The DNA of the CDR3 is TGCAGTGCAGCTCGGAGGCAAGATACGCAGTATTTT. Translating it yields CSAARRQDTQYF.

V is TRBV5-6 and J is TRBJ2-5; a possible D gene is TRBD2 (5 bases). The CDR3 consists of 13 residues. Germline V CDR1 and CDR2: SGHDT, YYEEEE. The ends were cut back, 5 bases at V and 5 bases at J, with 13 bases in the middle. Here the CDR3 reads CASSSTTRETQYF. The CDR3 bases are TGTGCCAGCAGTTCCACAACTAGGGAGACCCAGTACTTC.

The table lists this clonotype with a count of one. The V call is TRBV9, the J call TRBJ1-3, with unresolved D. The CDR3 covers 16 residues. CDR1 and CDR2 (germline): SGDLS, YYNGEE. The ends were cut back, 0 bases at V and 0 bases at J, with 10 bases in the middle. The CDR3 DNA sequence: TGTGCCAGCAGCGTAGCGGCAGGAAGCTCTGGAAACACCATATATTTT. It encodes CASSVAAGSSGNTIYF.

The rearrangement links TRBV12-5 to TRBJ1-1; the D is unclear. The CDR3 has 13 amino acids. V was shortened by 3 bases and J by 1 base, with 6 bases between the two germline ends. Germline-derived CDR1 and CDR2 are LGHNT and FRNRAP. For the CDR3, the DNA is TGTGCTAGTGGTTTAACGGCGAACACTGAAGCTTTCTTT. Its protein is CASGLTANTEAFF.

The V call is TRBV29-1, the J call TRBJ1-4, with TRBD1 as a possible D gene (6 bases). Trimming left V 7 bases short and J 6 bases short, with 18 bases between. From germline, CDR1 is SQVTM and CDR2 ANQGSEA. This CDR3 is built from 14 residues. This CDR3 reads CSGTEGERDEKLFF. For the CDR3, the DNA is TGCAGCGGTACCGAGGGGGAACGGGATGAAAAACTGTTTTTT.

The chain links TRBV30 to TRBJ2-7, with D perhaps TRBD1 or TRBD2 (6 bases each). Germline CDR1 reads GTSNPN; CDR2 reads SVGIG (reference sequence). Trimming took 1 base from V and 4 from J, leaving 17 bases between them. CDR3 length equals 15 residues. CDR3: CAWSAGDFERYEQYF. The CDR3 DNA reads TGTGCCTGGAGTGCAGGGGACTTTGAAAGGTACGAGCAGTACTTC.

The chain uses TRBV5-1 and TRBJ1-2; 10 nucleotides match TRBD1. V was clipped by 4 bases and J by 8 bases; unmatched bases: 8. The CDR3 is 14 residues long. The germline gives CDR1 SGHRS, CDR2 YFSETQ. The CDR3 bases are TGCGCCAGCAGCCCTTTCGGGACAGGGGACGGCTACACCTTC. It is translated as CASSPFGTGDGYTF.

The rearrangement links TRBV7-6 to TRBJ2-7; D may be TRBD1 (5 bases). V was pared by 2 bases and J by 2 bases, with 7 bases between. In germline, CDR1 is SGHVS, CDR2 FNYEAQ. The CDR3 consists of 13 residues. CDR3 sequence (DNA): TGTGCCAGCAGCTTATCAGGGACCTACGAGCAGTACTTC. Amino acids: CASSLSGTYEQYF. Using reference TRBV7-6 and TRBJ2-7 for the parts outside the CDR3, the full variable domain is GAGVSQSPRYKVTKRGQDVALRCDPISGHVSLYWYRQALGQGPEFLTYFNYEAQQDKSGLPNDRFSAERPEGSISTLTIQRTEQRDSAMYRCASSLSGTYEQYFGPGTRLTVT.

This clonotype was seen once. This chain connects TRBV3-1 to TRBJ1-4; tentatively, D is TRBD1 (6 bases). CDR1 and CDR2 from the germline V gene are LGHDT and YNNKEL (reference sequence). Trimming stripped 3 bases from V and 5 bases from J, with 13 bases between. The CDR3 is 15 residues long. CDR3 in DNA: TGTGCCAGCAGCCAGGCCGGGACAAGAAATGAAAAACTGTTTTTT. Residues: CASSQAGTRNEKLFF.

V and J are TRBV20-1 and TRBJ2-7; 7 positions match TRBD2. V lost 5 bases to trimming and J lost 5 bases; unmatched junction nucleotides: 12. The CDR3 spans 14 residues. Germline V gene sequence: CDR1 DFQATT, CDR2 SNEGSKA (reference sequence). The CDR3 sequence is CSAGGGSRIHEQYF. CDR3 DNA sequence: TGCAGTGCTGGGGGGGGGTCAAGGATCCACGAGCAGTACTTC.

The J gene is TRBJ2-3, the V gene TRBV9; a weak D match, TRBD1 (5 bases). Germline V gives CDR1 SGDLS, CDR2 YYNGEE. V shed 0 bases and J shed 0 bases, with 11 bases lying between them. This CDR3 comprises 16 residues. For the CDR3, the DNA is TGTGCCAGCAGCGTAGAGAACAGGCCAAGCACAGATACGCAGTATTTT. Amino acid sequence: CASSVENRPSTDTQYF.

The chain combines TRBV20-1 with TRBJ2-7; D might be TRBD2 (5 bases). The CDR3 has 14 residues. V dropped 0 bases and J dropped 2 bases, with 11 bases sitting between them. Germline CDR1 reads DFQATT; CDR2 reads SNEGSKA (reference sequence). CDR3: CSARDLREPYEQYF. The CDR3 region has the DNA TGCAGTGCTAGAGATCTACGGGAACCCTACGAGCAGTACTTC.

This clonotype occurred once. This chain connects TRBV30 to TRBJ2-2; 11 nucleotides agree with TRBD2. This CDR3 has 15 amino acids. Germline values: CDR1 GTSNPN, CDR2 SVGIG (reference sequence). V shed 3 bases and J 5 bases; nucleotides not matched to a gene: 5. The CDR3 spells CAWRGSSGGTGELFF. CDR3 in DNA: TGTGCCTGGAGAGGATCTAGCGGGGGGACCGGGGAGCTGTTTTTT. Full variable domain (outside the CDR3, taken from reference TRBV30 and TRBJ2-2): SQTIHQWPATLVQPVGSPLSLECTVEGTSNPNLYWYRQAAGRGLQLLFYSVGIGQISSEVPQNLSASRPQDRQFILSSKKLLLSDSGFYLCAWRGSSGGTGELFFGEGSRLTVL.

In its sample, this clonotype was seen once. The rearrangement links TRBV28 to TRBJ2-2; TRBD1 agrees at 7 bases. From germline, CDR1 is MDHEN and CDR2 SYDVKM. The CDR3 runs 17 residues. V lost 10 bases and J lost 6; bases outside the gene matches: 20. The CDR3 loop is CAIAGTAFSGVAGELFF. CDR3 in DNA: TGTGCCATCGCCGGGACAGCGTTCTCTGGGGTGGCCGGGGAGCTGTTTTTT.

The V and J genes are TRBV19 and TRBJ1-1; D remains unclear. Trimming removed 7 bases at V and 0 bases at J, with 6 bases between. Germline CDR1 and CDR2: LNHDA and SQIVND (reference sequence). CDR3 size: 12 residues. The CDR3 sequence is CASTGVNTEAFF. CDR3 DNA: TGTGCCAGTACCGGGGTGAACACTGAAGCTTTCTTT.

The chain links TRBV28 to TRBJ2-5; D is possibly TRBD1 or TRBD2 (5 bases each). CDR3 length: 12 amino acids. Germline V lookup: CDR1 MDHEN, CDR2 SYDVKM. Trimming took 10 bases from V and 2 from J, leaving 11 bases between them. The CDR3 DNA sequence: TGTGCCATTGGGACCGCACAAGAGACCCAGTACTTC. It encodes CAIGTAQETQYF.

The chain combines TRBV11-2 with TRBJ1-2; TRBD1 is a possible D gene (5 bases). The V gene lost 5 bases and the J gene lost 3 bases, with 16 bases spanning the gap. Germline CDR1 is SGHAT and CDR2 is FQNNGV. The CDR3 sequence is 15 residues long. In nucleotides, the CDR3 is TGTGCCAGCAGCATCCACCGGGGGAGGGACTATGGCTACACCTTC. Translating it yields CASSIHRGRDYGYTF.

This rearrangement joins TRBV13 to TRBJ2-7; D is possibly TRBD1 (7 bases). Germline-derived CDR1 and CDR2 are PRHDT and FYEKMQ (reference sequence). Deletions cut 6 bases from V and 4 bases from J, with 28 bases between. The CDR3 loop spans 18 amino acids. Written as DNA, the CDR3 is TGTGCCAGCAGTCCCGGGACAGCAGTTTTGGGAGGCGGATACGAGCAGTACTTC. Residues: CASSPGTAVLGGGYEQYF.

The rearrangement uses TRBV6-6 and TRBJ2-4; 9 bases are shared with TRBD1. The germline CDR1 and CDR2 sequences are MNHNY and SVGAGI (reference sequence). The CDR3 has 15 residues. V was clipped by 8 bases and J by 1 base; unmatched bases: 6. This CDR3 reads CASDDDRGAKNIQYF. In DNA form, the CDR3 reads TGTGCCAGCGATGATGACAGGGGGGCCAAAAACATTCAGTACTTC.

The chain links TRBV20-1 to TRBJ1-5, with unresolved D. From germline, CDR1 is DFQATT and CDR2 SNEGSKA (reference sequence). The germline V and J ends were trimmed by 5 bases and 0 bases, with 23 bases remaining between them. CDR3 length equals 18 residues. CDR3 sequence reads: CSAESSPPINHSNQPQHF. As DNA, the CDR3 is TGCAGTGCTGAGAGTAGTCCCCCAATAAATCATAGCAATCAGCCCCAGCATTTT.